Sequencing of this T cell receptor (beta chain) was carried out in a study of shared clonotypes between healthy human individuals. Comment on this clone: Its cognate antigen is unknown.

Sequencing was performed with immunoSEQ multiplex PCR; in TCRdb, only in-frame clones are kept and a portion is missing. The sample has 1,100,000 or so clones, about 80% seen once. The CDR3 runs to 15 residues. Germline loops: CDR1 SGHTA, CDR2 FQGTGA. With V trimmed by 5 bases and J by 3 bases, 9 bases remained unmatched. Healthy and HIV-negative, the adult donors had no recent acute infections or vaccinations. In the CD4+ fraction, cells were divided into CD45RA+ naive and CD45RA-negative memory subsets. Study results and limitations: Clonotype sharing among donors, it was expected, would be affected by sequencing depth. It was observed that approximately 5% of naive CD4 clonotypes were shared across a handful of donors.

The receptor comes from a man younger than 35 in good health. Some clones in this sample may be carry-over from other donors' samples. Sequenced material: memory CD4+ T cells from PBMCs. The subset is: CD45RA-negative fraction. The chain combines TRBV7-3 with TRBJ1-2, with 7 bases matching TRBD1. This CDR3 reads CASSTTGVTYYGYTF. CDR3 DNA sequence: TGTGCCAGCAGCACCACAGGGGTCACATACTATGGCTACACCTTC.